The sequence of this T cell receptor beta chain was determined in a study of cytomegalovirus exposure and HLA in healthy donors (dated by TCRdb to 2017 to 2019). Notes on the research overall: According to an earlier analysis of a few hundred of the donors, roughly 180 million T cells yielded 120 million or so unique TCR beta sequences and approximately 300 Gb of sequence data. Because of strong linkage in the cohort, a handful of DR-DQ haplotypes were treated as single units for association and clustering. The T cell repertoires of 666 subjects were profiled by immunosequencing and related to cytomegalovirus serostatus. Alongside the repertoire data, information on donor age, sex, ethnicity and CMV serostatus was compiled. To predict cytomegalovirus infection status, the study combined high-throughput TCR immunosequencing, statistical association of individual TCRs with disease status, and machine learning. The genetic ancestry cluster associated with self-reported Caucasian donors included roughly four fifths of the roughly 400 genotyped donors. Among 300 to 500 genotyped donors of the cohort, an average of roughly 230,000 unique TCR beta nucleotide sequences was sequenced per donor, of which 15% to 20% were non-productive. In the later analysis, no new phenotypic data were used to find candidate immune exposures; instead, reliance was placed on TCR beta sequences and their occurrence across donors. A separate validation cohort of roughly 130 different subjects was used in addition to the roughly 620-subject first cohort. The study aimed to test whether signatures of past pathogen exposure could be identified by cataloging public T cell receptors. Every discovery cohort repertoire had been produced on one sequencing platform. Both class I and class II loci were covered by HLA typing, at four-digit resolution. An early release that covered around 590 HLA-typed donors contained about 300 gigabases of sequencing data and 65 million to 100 million unique TCR sequences. The number of typed donors differed by locus: about 629-630 for A, B, C, DRB1 and DQB1; approximately 520 for DQA1; 606 for DPA1; and roughly 470 for DPB1. In an earlier analysis of around 540 of the donors, high-throughput TCR beta sequencing was used to judge whether each TCR beta V gene segment behaved as functional or pseudogenic. A later analysis re-examined previously published TCR beta repertoires from roughly 720 donors and added high-resolution HLA genotyping to investigate patterns of TCR occurrence. In a later genetic analysis, genome-wide SNP genotypes for about 55% of the 666 donors were used, and that subset was treated as a discovery cohort. Overall study outcomes, separate from this receptor: Because the 87-base-pair reads could not distinguish some IMGT-functional V segments, including TRBV6-2 and TRBV6-3, those segments were excluded. In a later analysis, most CMV-associated TCR beta chains were found to appear HLA-restricted, with HLA associations seemingly driven largely by CMV exposure. The earlier analysis of approximately 540 of the donors excluded roughly 16 rarely observed V segments, including chromosome 9 orphons, because counts were too low. In a later analysis, several top co-occurrence clusters were reported to appear linked to parvovirus B19, influenza, CMV and Epstein-Barr virus. Cytomegalovirus status was reported to be diagnosed by the classifier with high specificity and sensitivity in both the original and validation cohorts. The authors suggested that the approach could potentially be generalized to other disease states and immunological phenotypes. HLA typing was unavailable for some donors at each locus, so association tests used only the typed subset. An earlier analysis of several hundred of the donors showed that most TCR beta V segments appeared in productive rearrangements either about 87% or about 30% of the time, which broadly matched IMGT annotations. In vitro tests confirmed that a few of the cytomegalovirus-associated TCR beta chains recognize cytomegalovirus antigens. In a later genetic analysis, a missense DCLRE1C variant was associated with V-gene and J-gene trimming of TCR beta chains, and the association was replicated in an independent cohort. Strong co-occurrence of HLA alleles, especially DR and DQ, made assigning TCR associations to individual alleles difficult. Correlated functional status among segregating V segments might be attributable to linkage disequilibrium, but an unknown experimental factor could not be ruled out. For the cohort, immune exposure information was limited to CMV serostatus. In a later analysis, HLA-associated TCR beta chains showed more clonal expansion and lower generation probabilities than non-associated chains that were equally common. In a later analysis, TCR association rates were found to vary across HLA loci, with the most associated TCRs seen for DRB1 alleles and the fewest for HLA-C alleles. Only TCR beta chains were sequenced in this cohort, and the absence of alpha or paired-chain data limited detectable features. The study listed 164 TCR beta chains as associated with cytomegalovirus. Specific HLA alleles were associated with 15,000 to 20,000 TCR beta sequences at a false discovery rate of 0.05 in a later analysis. A later genetic analysis reported fewer N-insertions in productive TCRs among donors in an Asian-associated ancestry cluster than the approximately 700-donor mean. A further reported finding was that TCR beta sequences accurately predicted the HLA-A and HLA-B alleles for most subjects in the first cohort. Presence/absence analyses assumed roughly uniform sequencing depth across donors, an assumption that may not hold. A cluster of highly shared sequence variants was judged likely to be a technical artifact of the sequencing pipeline. Most TCR sequences were seen in very few donors, while some public TCRs were found in many individuals.

In total, approximately 700 healthy bone marrow donors made up the cohort. At the time of sampling, all cohort members were nominally healthy, though unrecorded immune exposures were likely present. The donor tested CMV seronegative, placing the donor among the roughly 400 seronegative members of the cohort. Every donor gave a peripheral blood sample, and the peripheral blood mononuclear cells from that sample were used for TCR beta sequencing. The Qiagen DNeasy Blood Extraction Kit was used to extract genomic DNA from the blood cell samples. Receptor libraries were prepared by the immunoSEQ multiplex PCR assay. The multiplex PCR relied on a mix of 60 forward primers for TCR Vbeta segments and 13 reverse primers for TCR Jbeta segments. A multiplex PCR assay on genomic DNA amplified the CDR3 region of rearranged TCR beta genes. The Illumina HiSeq System was used to sequence the amplified TCR beta libraries as 87-base-pair reads. The original pipeline was this. A later analysis counted some 80 million unique TCR beta chains across the 640 or so repertoires, and 9 million to 14 million of these chains were shared by at least two donors. Raw reads were error-corrected and collapsed into unique sequences with a nearest-neighbor algorithm that merged closely related sequences to remove PCR and sequencing errors. To assign V, D and J gene segments, CDR3 sequences were aligned to IMGT reference sequences. For a sequence to be retained, a match of at least six nucleotides to both a V gene segment and a J gene segment was required. Rearrangements were classified as productive when the CDR3 lacked stop codons and remained in frame with V and J, and all other rearrangements were classified as non-productive. CDR3 was defined according to IMGT convention as the region running from the second conserved V-encoded cysteine to the conserved J-encoded phenylalanine. Sequences without an unambiguous match to a single V gene segment were excluded from the earlier analysis of several hundred of the donors. In an earlier analysis of 587 of the donors, a V segment was called functional when productive rearrangements were above 56.7%, and segregating when the standard deviation between donors exceeded 5%. A statistical classification framework was built for diagnosing cytomegalovirus status from the catalog of TCR beta chain sequences. In a later analysis, V and J genes were assigned by comparing TCR nucleotide sequences against IMGT/GENE-DB human TR gene sequences. Using the TCRdist pipeline, a later analysis assigned CDR3 sequences along with most-parsimonious VDJ recombination scenarios. In a later analysis, each TCR beta chain was defined by its CDR3 amino acid sequence together with its V-gene family, and reads lacking a unique V-gene family were excluded. To address suspected cross-contamination and a sequencing artifact, a later analysis removed around 590 highly shared, low-generation-probability nucleotide sequences. In a later analysis, a clonal expansion index was calculated for each public chain from normalized within-repertoire ranks of inferred template counts. In a later analysis, generation probabilities were computed using a VDJ recombination model fitted to out-of-frame rearrangements, and the results were checked against IGoR. In a later analysis, hypergeometric tests were used to score TCR-TCR, TCR-HLA and TCR-CMV co-occurrence, with a repertoire-size bias correction applied to TCR pairs. In a later analysis, false discovery rates were estimated by permuting HLA or CMV assignments 20 times. A later analysis grouped co-occurring TCRs with DBSCAN, adding TCRdist sequence similarity when clustering within HLA-allele-positive subsets. For co-occurrence clustering, repertoires with fewer than 30,000 or more than 120,000 public chains were excluded, along with five or six repertoires with anomalous nucleotide sharing. TCRdb retrieved this table from immuneACCESS and kept in-frame rearrangements only. Not all clones are present; in checked studies, unresolved V genes account for under half, and no reason is known for the remainder. From that table come the V and J calls and clone size; the DNA was used to work out D and trimming. The sample table holds about 150,000 clones, of which over 60% were seen once. The ten largest clones take up about 0.66% of the sample.

V loses 3 bases at its end and J loses 3 bases; junction bases beyond the gene matches: 9. The CDR3 runs 16 amino acids, cysteine and phenylalanine included. The CDR3 DNA has 48 bases and is translated from base 1. The germline V gene (reference sequence) supplies CDR1 LNHDA and CDR2 SQIVND. About this clone itself: This clone's antigen is unknown. Nothing much larger sits one base from this clone, and base qualities are not available.

Sample: PBMCs. The chain couples TRBV19 to TRBJ2-7; 9 junctional bases match TRBD1. The TCR originated in a male donor in good health and CMV-seronegative. The CDR3 region has the sequence CASSILAGQGFYEQYF. In nucleotides, the sequence is TGTGCCAGTAGTATCCTCGCCGGACAGGGGTTCTACGAGCAGTACTTC. The entire variable domain, with the stretches around the CDR3 drawn from the reference TRBV19 and TRBJ2-7 proteins, is DGGITQSPKYLFRKEGQNVTLSCEQNLNHDAMYWYRQDPGQGLRLIYYSQIVNDFQKGDIAEGYSVSREKKESFPLTVTSAQKNPTAFYLCASSILAGQGFYEQYFGPGTRLTVT.